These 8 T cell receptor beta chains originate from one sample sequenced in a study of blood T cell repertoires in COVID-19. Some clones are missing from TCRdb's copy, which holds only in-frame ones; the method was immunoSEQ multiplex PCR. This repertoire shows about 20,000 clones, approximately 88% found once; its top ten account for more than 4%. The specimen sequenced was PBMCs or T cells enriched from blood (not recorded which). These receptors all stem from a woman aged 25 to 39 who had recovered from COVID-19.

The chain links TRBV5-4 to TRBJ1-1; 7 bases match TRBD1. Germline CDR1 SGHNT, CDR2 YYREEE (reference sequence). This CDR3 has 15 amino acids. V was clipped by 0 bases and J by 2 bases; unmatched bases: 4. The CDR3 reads CASSLATGVNTEAFF. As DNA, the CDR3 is TGTGCCAGCAGCTTGGCTACAGGGGTAAACACTGAAGCTTTCTTT. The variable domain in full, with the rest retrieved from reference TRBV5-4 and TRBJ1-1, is ETGVTQSPTHLIKTRGQQVTLRCSSQSGHNTVSWYQQALGQGPQFIFQYYREEENGRGNFPPRFSGLQFPNYSSELNVNALELDDSALYLCASSLATGVNTEAFFGQGTRLTVV.

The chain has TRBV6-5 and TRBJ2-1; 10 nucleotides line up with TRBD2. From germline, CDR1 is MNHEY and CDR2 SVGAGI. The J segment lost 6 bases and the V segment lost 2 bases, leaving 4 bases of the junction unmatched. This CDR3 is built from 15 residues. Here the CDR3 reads CASSYERGGFNEQFF. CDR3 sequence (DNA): TGTGCCAGCAGTTACGAGCGGGGGGGCTTCAATGAGCAGTTCTTC.

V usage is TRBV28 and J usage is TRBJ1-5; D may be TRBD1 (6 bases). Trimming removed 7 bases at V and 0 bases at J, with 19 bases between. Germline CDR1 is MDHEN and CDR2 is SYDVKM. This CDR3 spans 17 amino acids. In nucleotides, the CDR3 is TGTGCCAGCACCATCCTAGGGGGGGGTTATAGCAATCAGCCCCAGCATTTT. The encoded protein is CASTILGGGYSNQPQHF.

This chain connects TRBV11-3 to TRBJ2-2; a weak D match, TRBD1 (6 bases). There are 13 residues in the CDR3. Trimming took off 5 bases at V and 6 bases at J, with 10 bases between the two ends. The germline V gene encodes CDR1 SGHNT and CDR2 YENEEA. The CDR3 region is CASSRDKAGELFF. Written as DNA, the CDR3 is TGTGCCAGCAGCCGGGACAAGGCCGGGGAGCTGTTTTTT.

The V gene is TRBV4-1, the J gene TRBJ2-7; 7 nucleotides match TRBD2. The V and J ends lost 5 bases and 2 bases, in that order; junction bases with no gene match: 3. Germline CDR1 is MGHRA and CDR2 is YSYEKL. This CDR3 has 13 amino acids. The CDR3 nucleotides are TGCGCCAGCAGCTTCGCGGGAGCCTACGAGCAGTACTTC. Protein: CASSFAGAYEQYF.

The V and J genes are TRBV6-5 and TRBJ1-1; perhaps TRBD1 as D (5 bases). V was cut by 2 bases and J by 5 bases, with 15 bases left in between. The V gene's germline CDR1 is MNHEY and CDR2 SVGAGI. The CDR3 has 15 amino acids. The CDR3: CASSYRRSGMTEAFF. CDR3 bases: TGTGCCAGCAGTTACCGAAGATCAGGGATGACTGAAGCTTTCTTT.

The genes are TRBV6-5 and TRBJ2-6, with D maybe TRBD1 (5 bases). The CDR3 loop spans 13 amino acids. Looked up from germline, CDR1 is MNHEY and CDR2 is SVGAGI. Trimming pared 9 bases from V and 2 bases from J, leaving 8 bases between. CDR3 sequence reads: CASCRAGANVLTF. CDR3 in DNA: TGTGCCAGTTGCAGGGCTGGGGCCAACGTCCTGACTTTC.

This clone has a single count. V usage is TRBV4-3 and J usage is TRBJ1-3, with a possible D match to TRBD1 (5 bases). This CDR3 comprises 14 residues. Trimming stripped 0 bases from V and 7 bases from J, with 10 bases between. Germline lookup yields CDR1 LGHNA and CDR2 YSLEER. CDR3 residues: CASSQDAGPNTIYF. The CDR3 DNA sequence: TGCGCCAGCAGCCAAGATGCGGGACCGAACACCATATATTTT.